The T cell receptor (beta chain) described here comes from a study of blood T cell repertoires in COVID-19. This CDR3 has 14 residues. The ends lost 5 bases at V and 6 bases at J; junction bases unmatched: 3. Germline V gene lookup returns CDR1 SGHNT and CDR2 YENEEA. Generated by immunoSEQ multiplex PCR, the TCRdb table keeps only in-frame clones and is missing some. The table includes 100,000 or so clones, roughly four fifths detected once. V is TRBV11-3 and J is TRBJ2-2; 10 bases are a match to TRBD1. The source of this sequence is a man over 45 with active or convalescent COVID-19. Source material: peripheral blood. The CDR3 sequence is CASSPGQGSGELFF. The CDR3 coding sequence is TGTGCCAGCAGCCCGGGACAGGGGTCCGGGGAGCTGTTTTTT.